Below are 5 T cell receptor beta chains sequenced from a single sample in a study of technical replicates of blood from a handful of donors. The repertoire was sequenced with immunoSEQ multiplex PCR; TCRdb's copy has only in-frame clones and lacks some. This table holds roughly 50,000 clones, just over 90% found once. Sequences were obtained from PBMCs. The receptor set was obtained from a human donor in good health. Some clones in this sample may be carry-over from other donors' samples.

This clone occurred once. CDR3 DNA: TGTGCCAGCAGTCGGGACAGTGGTGCGAATCAGCCCCAGCATTTT. It is translated as CASSRDSGANQPQHF. The gene calls are TRBV2 and TRBJ1-5; TRBD1 matches 7 bases. CDR1 and CDR2 from the germline V gene are SNHLY and FYNNEI. V lost 5 bases and J lost 4; bases outside the gene matches: 8. The CDR3 runs 15 residues.

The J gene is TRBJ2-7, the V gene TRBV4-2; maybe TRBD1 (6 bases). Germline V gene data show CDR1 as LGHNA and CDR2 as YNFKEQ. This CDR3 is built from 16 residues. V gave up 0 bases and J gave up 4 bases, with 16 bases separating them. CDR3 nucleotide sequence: TGTGCCAGCAGCCAAGATCTCGGCAGGGGTGAGTACGAGCAGTACTTC. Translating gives CASSQDLGRGEYEQYF.

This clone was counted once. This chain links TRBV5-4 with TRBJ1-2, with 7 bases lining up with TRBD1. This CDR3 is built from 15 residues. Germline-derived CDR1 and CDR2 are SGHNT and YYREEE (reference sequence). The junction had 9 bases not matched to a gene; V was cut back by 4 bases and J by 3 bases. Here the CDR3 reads CASSHPGQAYYGYTF. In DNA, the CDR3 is TGTGCCAGCAGCCACCCCGGACAGGCGTACTATGGCTACACCTTC. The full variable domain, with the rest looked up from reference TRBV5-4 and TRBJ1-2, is ETGVTQSPTHLIKTRGQQVTLRCSSQSGHNTVSWYQQALGQGPQFIFQYYREEENGRGNFPPRFSGLQFPNYSSELNVNALELDDSALYLCASSHPGQAYYGYTFGSGTRLTVV.

The CDR3 DNA sequence: TGTGCCAGCAGCCTCGGGTCTCTAACACTCACCGGGGAGCTGTTTTTT. Encoded protein: CASSLGSLTLTGELFF. The chain joins TRBV5-4 to TRBJ2-2, with D uncertain. The CDR3 spans 16 residues. The V and J ends lost 4 bases and 4 bases respectively, with 17 bases between them. Per germline, CDR1 SGHNT and CDR2 YYREEE (reference sequence).

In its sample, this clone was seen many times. In nucleotides, the CDR3 is TGCGCCAGCAGCTTGGCGGGGATCAATGAGCAGTTCTTC. Translated, it gives CASSLAGINEQFF. The V gene is TRBV5-1, the J gene TRBJ2-1; the D gene is possibly TRBD2 (5 bases). Trimming cost V 0 bases and J 6 bases, with 7 bases left between them. The germline V gene encodes CDR1 SGHRS and CDR2 YFSETQ. The CDR3 covers 13 residues. Combining the CDR3 with reference TRBV5-1 and TRBJ2-1 gives the whole variable domain KAGVTQTPRYLIKTRGQQVTLSCSPISGHRSVSWYQQTPGQGLQFLFEYFSETQRNKGNFPGRFSGRQFSNSRSEMNVSTLELGDSALYLCASSLAGINEQFFGPGTRLTVL.